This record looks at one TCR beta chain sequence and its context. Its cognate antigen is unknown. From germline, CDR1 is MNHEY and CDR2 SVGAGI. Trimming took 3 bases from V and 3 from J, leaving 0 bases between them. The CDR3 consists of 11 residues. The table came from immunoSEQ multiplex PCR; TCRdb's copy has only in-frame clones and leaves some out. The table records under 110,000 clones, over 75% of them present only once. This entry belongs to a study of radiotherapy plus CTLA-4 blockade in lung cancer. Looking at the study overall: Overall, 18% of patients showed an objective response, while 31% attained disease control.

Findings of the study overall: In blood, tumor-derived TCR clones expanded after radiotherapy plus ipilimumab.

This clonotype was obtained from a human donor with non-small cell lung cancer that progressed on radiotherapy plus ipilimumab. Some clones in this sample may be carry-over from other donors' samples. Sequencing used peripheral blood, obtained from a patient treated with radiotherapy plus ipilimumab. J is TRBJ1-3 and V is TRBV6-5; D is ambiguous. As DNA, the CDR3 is TGTGCCAGCAGTTATGGAAACACCATATATTTT. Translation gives CASSYGNTIYF.